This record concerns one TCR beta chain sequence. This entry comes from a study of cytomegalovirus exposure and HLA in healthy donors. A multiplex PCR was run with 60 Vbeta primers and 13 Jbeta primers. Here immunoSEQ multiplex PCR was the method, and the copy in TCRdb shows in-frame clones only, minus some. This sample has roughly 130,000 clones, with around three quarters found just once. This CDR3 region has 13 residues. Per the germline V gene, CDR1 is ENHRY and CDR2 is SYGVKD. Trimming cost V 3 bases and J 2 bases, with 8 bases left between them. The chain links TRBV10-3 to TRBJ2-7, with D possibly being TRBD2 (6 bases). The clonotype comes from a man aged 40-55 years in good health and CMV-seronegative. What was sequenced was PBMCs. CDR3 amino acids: CAISDGLTYEQYF. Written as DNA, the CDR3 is TGTGCCATCAGTGACGGACTAACCTACGAGCAGTACTTC.